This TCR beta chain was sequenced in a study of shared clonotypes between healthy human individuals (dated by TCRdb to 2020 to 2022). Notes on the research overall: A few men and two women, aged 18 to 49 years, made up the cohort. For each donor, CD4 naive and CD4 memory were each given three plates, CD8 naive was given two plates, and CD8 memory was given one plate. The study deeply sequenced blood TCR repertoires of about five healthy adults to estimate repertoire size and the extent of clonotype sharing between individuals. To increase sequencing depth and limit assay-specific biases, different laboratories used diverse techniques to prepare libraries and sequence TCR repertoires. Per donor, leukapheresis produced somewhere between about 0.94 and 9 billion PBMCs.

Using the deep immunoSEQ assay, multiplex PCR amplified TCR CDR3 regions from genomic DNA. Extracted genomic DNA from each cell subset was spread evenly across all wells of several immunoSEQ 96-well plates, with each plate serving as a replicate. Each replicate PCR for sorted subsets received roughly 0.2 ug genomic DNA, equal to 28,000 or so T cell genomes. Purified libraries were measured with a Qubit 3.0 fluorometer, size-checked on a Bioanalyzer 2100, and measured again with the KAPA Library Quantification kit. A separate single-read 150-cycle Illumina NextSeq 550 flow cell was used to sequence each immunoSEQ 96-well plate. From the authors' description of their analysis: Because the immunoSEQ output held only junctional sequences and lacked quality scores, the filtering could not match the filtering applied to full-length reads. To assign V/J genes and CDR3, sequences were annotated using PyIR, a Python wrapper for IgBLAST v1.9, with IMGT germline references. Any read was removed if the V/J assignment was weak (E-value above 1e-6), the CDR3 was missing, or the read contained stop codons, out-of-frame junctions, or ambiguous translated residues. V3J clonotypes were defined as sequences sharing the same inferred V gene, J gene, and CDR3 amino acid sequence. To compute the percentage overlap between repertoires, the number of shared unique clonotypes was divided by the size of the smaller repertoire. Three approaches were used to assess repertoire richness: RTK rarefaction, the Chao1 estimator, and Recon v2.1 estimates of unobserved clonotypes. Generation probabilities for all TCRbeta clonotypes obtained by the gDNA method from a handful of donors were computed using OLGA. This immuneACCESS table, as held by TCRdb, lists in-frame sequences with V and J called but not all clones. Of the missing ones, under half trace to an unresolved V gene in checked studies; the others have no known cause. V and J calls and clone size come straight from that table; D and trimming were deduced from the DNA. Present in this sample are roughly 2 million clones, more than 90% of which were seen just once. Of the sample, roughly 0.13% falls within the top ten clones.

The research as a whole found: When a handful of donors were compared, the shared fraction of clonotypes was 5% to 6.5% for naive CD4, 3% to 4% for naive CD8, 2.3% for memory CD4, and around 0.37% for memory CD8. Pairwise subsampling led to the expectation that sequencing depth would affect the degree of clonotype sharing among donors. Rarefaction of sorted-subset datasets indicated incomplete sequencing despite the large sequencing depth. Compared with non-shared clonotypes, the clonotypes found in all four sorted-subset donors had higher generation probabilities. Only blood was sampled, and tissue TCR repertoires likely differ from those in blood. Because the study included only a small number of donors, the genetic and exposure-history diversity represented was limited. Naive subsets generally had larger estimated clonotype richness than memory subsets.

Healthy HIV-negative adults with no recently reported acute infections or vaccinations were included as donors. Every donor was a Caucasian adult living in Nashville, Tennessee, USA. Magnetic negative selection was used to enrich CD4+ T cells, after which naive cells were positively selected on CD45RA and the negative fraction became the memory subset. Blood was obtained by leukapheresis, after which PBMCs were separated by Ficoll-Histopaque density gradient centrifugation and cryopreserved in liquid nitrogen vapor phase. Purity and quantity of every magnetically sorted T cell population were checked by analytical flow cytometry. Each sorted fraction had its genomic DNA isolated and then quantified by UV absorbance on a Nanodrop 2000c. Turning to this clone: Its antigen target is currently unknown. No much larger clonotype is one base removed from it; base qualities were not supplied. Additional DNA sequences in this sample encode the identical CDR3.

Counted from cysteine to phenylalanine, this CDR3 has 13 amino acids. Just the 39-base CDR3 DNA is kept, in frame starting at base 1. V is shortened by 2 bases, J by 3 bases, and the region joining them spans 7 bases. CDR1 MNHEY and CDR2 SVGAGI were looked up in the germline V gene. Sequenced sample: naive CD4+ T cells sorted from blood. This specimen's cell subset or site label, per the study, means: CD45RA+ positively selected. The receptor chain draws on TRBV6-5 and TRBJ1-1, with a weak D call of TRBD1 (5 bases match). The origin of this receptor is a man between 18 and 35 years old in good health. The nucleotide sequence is TGTGCCAGCAGTTACCAGGGACACACTGAAGCTTTCTTT. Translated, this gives CASSYQGHTEAFF.